This T cell receptor beta chain was identified during a study of control samples from healthy donors and cancer patients. Here immunoSEQ multiplex PCR was the method, and the copy in TCRdb shows in-frame clones only, minus some. Counted here are around 140,000 clones, roughly 90% occurring once; the ten biggest clones make up 5.5%. Trimming left V 1 base short and J 5 bases short, with 12 bases between. This CDR3 is 14 amino acids long. In germline, CDR1 is MGHDK, CDR2 SYGVNS. Material for sequencing was blood. This TCR was recovered from a man aged 18 to 29 in good health. This chain links TRBV25-1 with TRBJ2-7; D is unresolved. The CDR3 loop reads CASSEWAERDEQYF. In DNA, the CDR3 is TGTGCCAGCAGTGAATGGGCGGAACGGGACGAGCAGTACTTC.